The entry below gives a single T cell receptor (beta chain) sequence along with its context. The assay was immunoSEQ multiplex PCR, and TCRdb's table has in-frame clones only and misses some. This sample yields fewer than 7,000 clones, of which 81% are seen a single time; about a third belongs to the top ten. Germline loops: CDR1 LGHNA, CDR2 YSLEER. The V gene lost 0 bases and the J gene lost 6 bases, with 15 bases spanning the gap. The CDR3 contains 15 residues. The sample originates from a study of T cell clones after liver transplantation. This TCR came from a human donor who received a liver transplant. Sequencing was performed on CD8+ T cells from blood, taken before liver transplant. The chain has TRBV4-3 and TRBJ2-7, with unresolved D. The CDR3 spells CASSQDGAALAEQYF. In DNA, the CDR3 is TGCGCCAGCAGCCAAGATGGTGCGGCTCTCGCCGAGCAGTACTTC.